The clone carrying this TCR beta chain was picked up one time. Its antigen remains unknown. The CDR3 runs to 15 residues. Germline-derived CDR1 and CDR2 are MGHRA and YSYEKL. V was pared by 0 bases and J by 2 bases, with 11 bases between. The data belong to a study of cytomegalovirus exposure and HLA in healthy donors. About the study: A prior study identified 100 million to 130 million unique TCR beta sequences from about 179 million T cells.

PCR primers comprised 60 Vbeta and 13 Jbeta primers. The assay was immunoSEQ multiplex PCR, and TCRdb's table has in-frame clones only and misses some. The table lists around 99,000 clones, 77% of them singletons. Overall study results and limits: Researchers counted around 180 TCR beta chains as cytomegalovirus-associated. Evidence from a later analysis indicated that most CMV-associated TCR beta chains looked HLA-restricted.

The source is a male donor in good health and CMV-seronegative. This chain joins TRBV4-1 and TRBJ2-7; weak D call: TRBD1 (6 bases). Sequenced sample: PBMCs. CDR3 DNA sequence: TGCGCCAGCAGCCAAGACCAACAGGGTACCTACGAGCAGTACTTC. Translated, it gives CASSQDQQGTYEQYF.